The next 28 T cell receptor beta chains were all read from a single sample in a study of graft-versus-host responses after intestinal transplantation. No antigens are known for them. Here immunoSEQ multiplex PCR was the method, and the copy in TCRdb shows in-frame clones only, minus some. The sample comprises tens of thousands of clones, almost 95% of which are singletons, and more than 0.3% rests with the top ten. The source was unstimulated CD4+ T cells sorted from spleen or lymph node cells, collected before transplant. The origin of the receptors is a human donor who was the organ donor for an intestinal transplant.

The rearrangement links TRBV14 to TRBJ1-5; the D is unclear. Trimming shortened V by 1 base and J by 4 bases, and 8 bases separated the two germline ends. This CDR3 contains 14 residues. Per germline, CDR1 SGHDN and CDR2 FVKESK. The CDR3 loop reads CASSQVRRNQPQHF. CDR3 sequence (DNA): TGTGCCAGCAGCCAAGTGAGACGGAATCAGCCCCAGCATTTT.

This sequence joins TRBV4-3 and TRBJ1-1; D is undetermined. CDR1 is LGHNA and CDR2 is YSLEER in the germline V gene. The CDR3 runs 13 residues. The V end was cut by 1 base, the J end by 3 bases, with 6 bases between. CDR3 residues: CASSQGADTEAFF. The CDR3 DNA follows: TGCGCCAGCAGCCAAGGGGCGGACACTGAAGCTTTCTTT.

V and J are TRBV6-5 and TRBJ1-1; unclear D gene. The CDR3 consists of 13 residues. V lost 5 bases and J 2 bases, leaving 9 bases between the germline ends. Germline-derived CDR1 and CDR2 are MNHEY and SVGAGI. CDR3 nucleotide sequence: TGTGCCAGCAGTGAATTTGCCAACACTGAAGCTTTCTTT. It translates to CASSEFANTEAFF.

This clone was seen a single time. The genes are TRBV21-1 and TRBJ1-5. TRBV21-1 has pseudogene status. This CDR3 has 15 amino acids. The chain's CDR3 is CASSSFRDSNQPQHF. The CDR3 bases are TGTGCCAGCAGCTCATTCCGGGACAGCAATCAGCCCCAGCATTTT.

The chain is built from TRBV19 and TRBJ2-2, with 9 bases aligning to TRBD1. The germline CDR1 and CDR2 sequences are LNHDA and SQIVND (reference sequence). With V trimmed by 4 bases and J by 4 bases, 7 bases remained unmatched. This CDR3 is built from 16 residues. CDR3 in amino acids: CASSTPGTGSTGELFF. In DNA, the CDR3 is TGTGCCAGTAGTACCCCCGGGACAGGGTCCACCGGGGAGCTGTTTTTT.

This chain uses TRBV4-1 with TRBJ2-7; 8 bases map to TRBD1. With V trimmed by 7 bases and J by 4 bases, 12 bases remained unmatched. There are 15 residues in the CDR3. Germline lookup yields CDR1 MGHRA and CDR2 YSYEKL. CDR3 coding DNA: TGCGCCAGCAACAATCCCGGACAGGGATTTTACGAGCAGTACTTC. This codes for CASNNPGQGFYEQYF.

The rearrangement uses TRBV20-1 and TRBJ1-1; D might be TRBD1 (6 bases). V was trimmed by 4 bases and J by 3 bases, leaving 6 bases between them. The CDR3 runs to 11 residues. Germline lookup yields CDR1 DFQATT and CDR2 SNEGSKA (reference sequence). As DNA, the CDR3 is TGCAGTGCTACAGGGGACACTGAAGCTTTCTTT. Protein: CSATGDTEAFF.

This sequence joins TRBV29-1 and TRBJ1-6; possibly TRBD1 for D (5 bases). V shed 4 bases and J shed 0 bases, with 13 bases lying between them. Per the germline V gene, CDR1 is SQVTM and CDR2 is ANQGSEA. The length of the CDR3 is 16 residues. The CDR3, as DNA: TGCAGCGTTGGGGGTAAGGGGAGCTCCTATAATTCACCCCTCCACTTT. Its protein product is CSVGGKGSSYNSPLHF.

The chain is built from TRBV20-1 and TRBJ1-4; D is ambiguous. The CDR3 totals 11 residues. Germline values: CDR1 DFQATT, CDR2 SNEGSKA (reference sequence). Trimming removed 5 bases at V and 8 bases at J, with 9 bases between. The CDR3 nucleotides are TGCAGTGCTGGCGGACCGGAAAAACTGTTTTTT. Its translation is CSAGGPEKLFF.

J is TRBJ2-5 and V is TRBV5-1, with D unresolved. Germline-derived CDR1 and CDR2 are SGHRS and YFSETQ. The CDR3 covers 11 residues. Trimming left V 4 bases short and J 3 bases short, with 4 bases between. The CDR3 DNA reads TGCGCCAGCAGCATCGAAGAGACCCAGTACTTC. Translating it yields CASSIEETQYF.

The rearrangement uses TRBV7-9 and TRBJ1-2; 7 bases are a match to TRBD1. The V segment lost 4 bases and the J segment 3 bases; nucleotides outside the gene matches: 5. The CDR3 has 14 amino acids. CDR1 SEHNR and CDR2 FQNEAQ come from the germline V gene (reference sequence). DNA for the CDR3: TGTGCCAGCAGCTCAGACAGGGAATACTATGGCTACACCTTC. As protein: CASSSDREYYGYTF.

Points on this clone: Distinct nucleotide sequences in the sample also encode this CDR3. The chain couples TRBV14 to TRBJ2-6, with TRBD2 matching over 10 bases. Trimming removed 9 bases from V and 0 bases from J; junction bases left unmatched: 5. This CDR3 contains 16 residues. Looked up from germline, CDR1 is SGHDN and CDR2 is FVKESK. DNA of the CDR3: TGTGCCAGTAGGCTAGCGGGGGCCTCTGGGGCCAACGTCCTGACTTTC. As protein: CASRLAGASGANVLTF.

The rearrangement joins TRBV5-4 to TRBJ2-7, with D possibly being TRBD1 (6 bases). This CDR3 is built from 15 residues. Germline loops: CDR1 SGHNT, CDR2 YYREEE (reference sequence). Trimming shortened V by 1 base and J by 6 bases, and 17 bases separated the two germline ends. The DNA for the CDR3 is TGTGCCAGCAGCTTGAGAAAAGTGGGGGCGCCCGAGCAGTACTTC. It is translated as CASSLRKVGAPEQYF.

In this sample, this clone turned up a few times. The chain links TRBV11-3 to TRBJ2-2; D uncertain. This CDR3 is built from 14 residues. Looked up from germline, CDR1 is SGHNT and CDR2 is YENEEA. Trimming shortened V by 5 bases and J by 3 bases, and 10 bases separated the two germline ends. The CDR3 spells CASSTRHHTGELFF. The CDR3 DNA reads as TGTGCCAGCAGCACCCGACACCACACCGGGGAGCTGTTTTTT.

The V gene is TRBV5-1, the J gene TRBJ2-2; possibly TRBD1 or TRBD2 for D (5 bases each). Germline V CDR1 and CDR2: SGHRS, YFSETQ. Trimming left V 4 bases short and J 0 bases short, with 16 bases between. The CDR3 spans 17 residues. The CDR3 spells CASSPLPGPANTGELFF. The CDR3 bases are TGCGCCAGCAGCCCATTACCGGGACCCGCGAACACCGGGGAGCTGTTTTTT.

The chain employs TRBV27 and TRBJ2-1; TRBD1 or TRBD2 may be the D gene (5 bases each). Germline assignment: CDR1 MNHEY and CDR2 SMNVEV (reference sequence). V lost 1 base to trimming and J lost 3 bases, with 10 bases between them. The CDR3 contains 15 residues. The CDR3 region has the DNA TGTGCCAGCAGTTTATTGGGACGGTACTACAATGAGCAGTTCTTC. Protein: CASSLLGRYYNEQFF.

This clone has just one count. This chain connects TRBV18 to TRBJ1-5; D call uncertain. Per germline, CDR1 KGHSH and CDR2 LQKENI. V was cut by 4 bases and J by 1 base, with 8 bases left in between. The CDR3 runs to 14 residues. CDR3 in DNA: TGTGCCAGCTCACTCTGGATGAGCAATCAGCCCCAGCATTTT. Protein: CASSLWMSNQPQHF.

Note on this clone: At the DNA level, this CDR3 is encoded by other sequences in the same sample as well. The chain recombines TRBV18 with TRBJ2-5; TRBD1 or TRBD2 may be the D gene (5 bases each). The CDR3 runs 13 residues. V was shortened by 6 bases and J by 1 base, with 9 bases between the two germline ends. CDR1 is KGHSH, CDR2 LQKENI, per germline. CDR3 coding DNA: TGTGCCAGCTCTCCAGGGACCCAAGAGACCCAGTACTTC. This encodes CASSPGTQETQYF. Drawing the rest from reference TRBV18 and TRBJ2-5, the complete variable domain is NAGVMQNPRHLVRRRGQEARLRCSPMKGHSHVYWYRQLPEEGLKFMVYLQKENIIDESGMPKERFSAEFPKEGPSILRIQQVVRGDSAAYFCASSPGTQETQYFGPGTRLLVL.

The chain has TRBV10-2 and TRBJ1-6; 9 nucleotides agree with TRBD1. The V segment lost 2 bases and the J segment 7 bases; nucleotides outside the gene matches: 0. This CDR3 is 14 amino acids long. The V gene's germline CDR1 is WSHSY and CDR2 SAAADI. The CDR3 spells CASSETGGNSPLHF. In DNA, the CDR3 is TGCGCCAGCAGTGAGACAGGGGGCAATTCACCCCTCCACTTT.

This clone was seen just once. The genes are TRBV5-1 and TRBJ2-3, with 7 positions matching TRBD1. J gave up 3 bases and V 1 base, and 2 bases lay outside the gene matches. This CDR3 is 14 amino acids long. CDR1 SGHRS and CDR2 YFSETQ come from the germline V gene. The CDR3 spells CASSLTTGTDTQYF. The DNA of the CDR3 is TGCGCCAGCAGCTTGACGACAGGGACAGATACGCAGTATTTT. Filled out from reference TRBV5-1 and TRBJ2-3, the complete variable domain reads KAGVTQTPRYLIKTRGQQVTLSCSPISGHRSVSWYQQTPGQGLQFLFEYFSETQRNKGNFPGRFSGRQFSNSRSEMNVSTLELGDSALYLCASSLTTGTDTQYFGPGTRLTVL.

The chain recombines TRBV6-5 with TRBJ2-3, with 8 bases lining up with TRBD1. CDR3 length: 16 residues. The germline V gene encodes CDR1 MNHEY and CDR2 SVGAGI. The V gene end was trimmed by 4 bases and the J gene end by 4 bases; junction bases not matched to a gene: 10. As DNA, the CDR3 is TGTGCCAGCAGTTCCCCGGGACAGGCGACCGCAGATACGCAGTATTTT. Its translation: CASSSPGQATADTQYF.

This rearrangement joins TRBV6-5 to TRBJ2-3, with TRBD2 matching 7 bases. The V and J ends lost 0 bases and 7 bases, in that order; junction bases with no gene match: 10. The CDR3 is 16 amino acids. The germline gives CDR1 MNHEY, CDR2 SVGAGI. The CDR3 spells CASSYSGGGRPNTQYF. Written as DNA, the CDR3 is TGTGCCAGCAGTTACTCGGGGGGGGGTCGTCCTAATACGCAGTATTTT.

The chain links TRBV5-1 to TRBJ2-5, with 11 bases matching TRBD1. Germline V CDR1 and CDR2: SGHRS, YFSETQ. The CDR3 sequence is 16 residues long. V was pared by 1 base and J by 5 bases, with 7 bases of the junction left unmatched. DNA of the CDR3: TGCGCCAGCAGCTTGACCGGGACAGGGGGATTGGAGACCCAGTACTTC. The encoded protein is CASSLTGTGGLETQYF.

This sequence joins TRBV7-9 and TRBJ2-5, with 8 bases aligning to TRBD1. This CDR3 is built from 14 residues. After removal of 2 bases from V and 5 bases from J, the junction contained 4 bases not matched to a gene. Germline V CDR1 and CDR2: SEHNR, FQNEAQ (reference sequence). CDR3 sequence: CASSLQGAKETQYF. DNA for the CDR3: TGTGCCAGCAGCTTACAGGGGGCGAAGGAGACCCAGTACTTC.

The V call is TRBV4-1, the J call TRBJ2-7; a possible D gene is TRBD1 (5 bases). Trimming shortened V by 1 base and J by 2 bases, and 15 bases separated the two germline ends. Per the germline V gene, CDR1 is MGHRA and CDR2 is YSYEKL. CDR3 size: 16 residues. The CDR3 DNA follows: TGCGCCAGCAGCCAAGCGACGACAGAGACGCCCTACGAGCAGTACTTC. Its protein is CASSQATTETPYEQYF.

This chain joins TRBV7-9 and TRBJ1-2, with D maybe TRBD1 (6 bases). Trimming pared 5 bases from V and 8 bases from J, leaving 18 bases between. Germline V gene lookup returns CDR1 SEHNR and CDR2 FQNEAQ (reference sequence). This CDR3 has 14 residues. CDR3 region: CASSPLGGAGGYTF. As DNA, the CDR3 is TGTGCCAGCAGCCCCCTGGGGGGGGCGGGAGGCTACACCTTC. Based on the CDR3 plus reference TRBV7-9 and TRBJ1-2, the full variable domain is DTGVSQNPRHKITKRGQNVTFRCDPISEHNRLYWYRQTLGQGPEFLTYFQNEAQLEKSRLLSDRFSAERPKGSFSTLEIQRTEQGDSAMYLCASSPLGGAGGYTFGSGTRLTVV.

The chain carries TRBV4-3 and TRBJ1-1, with D perhaps matching TRBD1 (5 bases). The CDR3 totals 13 residues. The V gene's germline CDR1 is LGHNA and CDR2 YSLEER. V was pared by 0 bases and J by 11 bases, with 13 bases between. The CDR3 is CASSQENPGSAFF. CDR3 nucleotides: TGCGCCAGCAGCCAAGAAAATCCAGGGAGCGCTTTCTTT.

The V and J genes are TRBV18 and TRBJ2-7; D not certain. CDR1 is KGHSH, CDR2 LQKENI, per germline. The CDR3 is made up of 14 amino acids. V was trimmed by 2 bases and J by 7 bases, leaving 15 bases between them. The CDR3 sequence: CASSPMGYLGEQYF. CDR3 in DNA: TGTGCCAGCTCACCAATGGGCTACCTGGGGGAGCAGTACTTC.